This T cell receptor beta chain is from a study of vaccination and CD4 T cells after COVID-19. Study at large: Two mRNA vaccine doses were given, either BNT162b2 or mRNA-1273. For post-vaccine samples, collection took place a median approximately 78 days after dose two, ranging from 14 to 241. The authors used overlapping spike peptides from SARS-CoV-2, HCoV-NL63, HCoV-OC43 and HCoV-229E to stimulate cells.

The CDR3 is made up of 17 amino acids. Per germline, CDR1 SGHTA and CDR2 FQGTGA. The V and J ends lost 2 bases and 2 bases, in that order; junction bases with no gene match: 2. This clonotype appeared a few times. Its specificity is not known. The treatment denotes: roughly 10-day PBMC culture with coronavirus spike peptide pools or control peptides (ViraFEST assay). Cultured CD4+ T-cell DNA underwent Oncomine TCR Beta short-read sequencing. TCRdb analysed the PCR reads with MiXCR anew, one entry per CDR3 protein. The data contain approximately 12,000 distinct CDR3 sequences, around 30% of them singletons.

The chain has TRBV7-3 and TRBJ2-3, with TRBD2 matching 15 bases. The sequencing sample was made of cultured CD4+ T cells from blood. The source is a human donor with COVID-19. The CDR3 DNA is TGTGCCAGCAGCTTAGGGACTAGCGGGGGGACCACAGATACGCAGTATTTT. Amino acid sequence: CASSLGTSGGTTDTQYF.